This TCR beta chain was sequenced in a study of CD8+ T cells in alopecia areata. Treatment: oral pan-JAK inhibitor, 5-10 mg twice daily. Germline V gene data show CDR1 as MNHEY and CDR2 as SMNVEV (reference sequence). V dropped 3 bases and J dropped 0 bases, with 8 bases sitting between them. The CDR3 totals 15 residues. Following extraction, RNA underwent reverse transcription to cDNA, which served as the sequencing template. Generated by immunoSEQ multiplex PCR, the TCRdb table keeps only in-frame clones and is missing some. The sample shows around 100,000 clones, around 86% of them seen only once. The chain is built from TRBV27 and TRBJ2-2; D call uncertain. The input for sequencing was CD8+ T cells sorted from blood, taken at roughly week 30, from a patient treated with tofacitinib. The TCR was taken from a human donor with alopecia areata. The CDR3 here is CASSFSLANTGELFF. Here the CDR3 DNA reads TGTGCCAGCAGTTTCTCGCTAGCGAACACCGGGGAGCTGTTTTTT.